The sequence of this TCR beta chain was determined in a study of blood T cell repertoires in COVID-19. This clone was seen once. This CDR3 comprises 15 residues. Trimming removed 8 bases from V and 0 bases from J, with 15 bases in between. CDR1 is KGHSH and CDR2 is LQKENI in the germline V gene. Measured with immunoSEQ multiplex PCR; TCRdb has only the in-frame clones, and not every one. This table has 200,000 to 300,000 clones, about nine tenths appearing once. Material: peripheral blood. J is TRBJ2-3 and V is TRBV18; TRBD2 is a possible D gene (6 bases). The clonotype comes from a man aged 25-45 years with COVID-19, enrolled during active disease. The CDR3 spells CASGGTAASTDTQYF. The CDR3 DNA is TGTGCCAGCGGCGGGACGGCGGCTAGCACAGATACGCAGTATTTT.